The sequence of this TCR beta chain was determined in a study of regulatory T cells in long-lasting Graves disease. Regarding the study as a whole: Whereas new patients shared 870 or so public clonotypes, persistent patients shared more, at approximately 2,500.

Arm-PCR of CDR3 regions and iRepertoire HTBI primers were used to build TCR beta libraries. TCRdb analysed the multiplex PCR reads with MiXCR anew, one entry per CDR3 protein. The data show around 480,000 distinct CDR3 sequences, with more than 15% seen just once and 25% held by the top ten. Time point indicated: newly diagnosed GD, antithyroid drugs for less than 3 months. Extracted PBMC RNA gave rise to the TCR library. Roughly 9 milliliters of peripheral blood were taken and placed in EDTA tubes. About this clonotype itself: The antigen is undetermined. At one of its ends the junction is not consistent with the germline gene, which may arise from a read error.

These same records also appear under a second study, on T cells in Graves' hyperthyroidism and ophthalmopathy. In that study: Ophthalmopathy was predicted by the model a median of approximately 6 months ahead of onset.

Sequences were derived from peripheral blood mononuclear cells (PBMCs), sampled at new diagnosis, from a patient treated with antithyroid drugs. The receptor was derived from a woman in her forties or fifties with Graves disease.

The CDR3, as DNA: TGTGCCAGCAGCTTACTAGCGGCCTCCTACGGGCAGTACTTC. Protein: CASSLLAASYGQYF. J is TRBJ2-7 and V is TRBV11-3, with TRBD2 matching over 7 bases. The CDR3 covers 14 residues. The V gene's germline CDR1 is SGHNT and CDR2 YENEEA.